These 4 T cell receptor beta chains were all obtained from the same sample, sequenced in a study of T-cell memory formation after mild COVID-19. TCRdb independently ran MiXCR on the 5' RACE reads; one entry per CDR3 protein. This table has 450,000 to 650,000 distinct CDR3 sequences, approximately 20% appearing once. What was sequenced was PBMCs or a T cell subset sorted from them (not recorded which). The receptors derive from an adult woman who had mild COVID-19 (a few samples of this study predate the infection). Cell type and time point are not known.

This rearrangement joins TRBV23-1 to TRBJ2-3; maybe TRBD1 (6 bases). TRBV23-1 is assigned to the ORF class and has an uncertain function. The CDR3 spans 14 residues. V lost 8 bases, J lost 1 base, and 13 bases lay in between. CDR3 sequence: CASPRTVGTDTQYF. Here the CDR3 DNA reads TGCGCCAGCCCTAGGACAGTAGGCACAGATACGCAGTATTTT.

The sample holds a few counts of this clonotype. J is TRBJ2-7 and V is TRBV10-3; D call uncertain. V shed 10 bases and J shed 4 bases, with 17 bases lying between them. The CDR3 runs 13 residues. CDR1 and CDR2 from the germline V gene are ENHRY and SYGVKD. Here the CDR3 DNA reads TGTGCCACCGTCGGGCAGCCAGAATACGAGCAGTACTTC. This encodes CATVGQPEYEQYF.

This clonotype was observed a handful of times. CDR3 DNA: TGTGCCAGCAGTTTAGGGCACGTAAATCAGCCCCAGCATTTT. Amino acid sequence: CASSLGHVNQPQHF. This chain links TRBV12-3 or TRBV12-4 with TRBJ1-5; unclear D gene. V lost 1 base and J lost 4, with 8 bases in between. CDR3 length: 14 residues.

This clonotype occurred a few times. One end of the junction is discordant with germline, which a read error may explain. The chain combines TRBV7-2 with TRBJ1-5; D is uncertain. Germline V CDR1 and CDR2: SGHTA, FQGNSA. The CDR3 sequence is 12 residues long. DNA for the CDR3: TGCGCCAGCAGCCAAGGCAATCAGCCCCAGCATTTT. It is translated as CASSQGNQPQHF.